The clone carrying this TCR beta chain has a count of ten or more. One entry per CDR3 protein, called by TCRdb with MiXCR from the 5' RACE reads. The sample holds more than 100,000 distinct CDR3 sequences, about an eighth seen once. V was clipped by 4 bases and J by 4 bases, with 6 bases between them. The CDR3 has 12 amino acids. Germline-derived CDR1 and CDR2 are SGHRS and YFSETQ. The data belong to a study of CD8 T cells in ankylosing spondylitis. Sequencing used blood, either unsorted or a sorted T cell fraction (not recorded which). This chain connects TRBV5-1 to TRBJ2-4; D may be TRBD2 (5 bases). This receptor was taken from a female donor with ankylosing spondylitis or in good health (not recorded which). The CDR3 sequence is CASSSGKNIQYF. CDR3 DNA: TGCGCCAGCAGCAGCGGAAAAAACATTCAGTACTTC.